The sequence of this TCR beta chain was determined in a study of CD8 T cells in Susac syndrome. Reverse transcription of about 0.45 to 1 ug RNA was carried out with random hexamers. By means of immunoSEQ multiplex PCR, TCR beta CDR3 spanning 54 Vbeta and 13 Jbeta underwent amplification. TCRdb reprocessed the immunoSEQ multiplex PCR reads via MiXCR and lists one record per CDR3 protein. Altogether some 140,000 distinct CDR3 sequences are present, 85% to 95% being singletons, with the ten largest covering more than 0.15%. Germline CDR1 is LGHDT and CDR2 is YNNKEL (reference sequence). Trimming removed 4 bases from V and 4 bases from J, with 6 bases in between. This CDR3 has 12 amino acids. TCR beta was sequenced from blood CD8+ and CD4+ T cells.

The specimen sequenced was CD8+ T cells from PBMCs. The chain carries TRBV3-1 and TRBJ2-3; D is undetermined. This TCR was recovered from a human donor with Susac syndrome. The CDR3 here is CASSLWADTQYF. The DNA of the CDR3 is TGTGCCAGCAGCCTCTGGGCAGATACGCAGTATTTT.